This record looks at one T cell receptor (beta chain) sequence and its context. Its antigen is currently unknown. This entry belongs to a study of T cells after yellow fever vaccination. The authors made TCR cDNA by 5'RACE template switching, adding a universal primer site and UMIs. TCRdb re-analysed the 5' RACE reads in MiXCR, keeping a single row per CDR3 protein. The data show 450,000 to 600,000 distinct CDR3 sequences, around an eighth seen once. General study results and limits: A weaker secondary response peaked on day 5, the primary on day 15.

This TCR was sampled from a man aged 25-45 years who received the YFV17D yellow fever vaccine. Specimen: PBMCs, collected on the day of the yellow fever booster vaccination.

The CDR3 loop reads CATSALVPRRPDGYTF. CDR3 coding DNA: TGTGCCACCAGTGCACTCGTTCCCAGGCGCCCAGATGGCTACACCTTC. J is TRBJ1-2 and V is TRBV24-1; D not certain. Trimming cost V 5 bases and J 6 bases, with 21 bases left between them. Germline V gives CDR1 KGHDR, CDR2 SFDVKD. CDR3 length equals 16 residues.